This TCR beta chain was identified in a study of regulatory T cells in long-lasting Graves disease (TCRdb year 2021). Concerning the study at large: To count as having persistent Graves' disease, a patient had to have received antithyroid drug treatment for over 5 years with TSH receptor autoantibodies remaining persistently positive. Patients with persistent Graves' disease were compared with patients with newly diagnosed Graves' disease using TCR sequencing and RNA sequencing of peripheral blood. The study was conducted in China and was registered as a clinical trial. A total of approximately 35 samples underwent TCR sequencing: some 13 from persistent and about 20 from newly diagnosed Graves' disease patients. On average, persistent Graves' disease patients in the clinical cohort had been on antithyroid drugs for approximately ten years.

As concerns this clonotype: This receptor's antigen is unknown. Base qualities are missing; no much larger clone stands one base away.

The method was multiplex PCR. Sequencing took place on an Illumina HiSeq 4000. TCR beta libraries were built with iRepertoire HTBI primers and Arm-PCR amplification of CDR3 regions. Gel purification was performed on PCR products prior to sequencing. For the original study's pipeline: A total of 62 TRBV and approximately 15 TRBJ segments were identified across samples and were used for gene usage analysis of CDR3 amino acid clonotypes. COPE and FqMerger were used to merge filtered high-quality paired reads into contigs. BLAST was used to align contigs to IMGT TRBV, TRBD and TRBJ reference genes, with CDR3 defined following IMGT. Highly expanded clones were defined as clonotypes with a frequency above 0.1%. Repertoire diversity was measured by Shannon entropy, and V-J evenness by the Gini coefficient. A clonotype was considered public if more than one individual shared it. Clones were called with MiXCR by TCRdb after fastp trimmed the public reads at Q25, and only in-frame beta chains were retained. Entries are consolidated by CDR3 protein sequence, retaining the most common genes and DNA. Here the V and J calls rest on TCRdb's processing, not on the authors' analysis. For this sample the table gives over 350,000 distinct CDR3 sequences, of which about a fifth were detected only once. Of the sample, around 20% falls within the top ten clones.

CDR1 and CDR2 are drawn from the germline V gene: MDHEN, SYDVKM. Its CDR3 holds 14 amino acids, cysteine through phenylalanine. Here the CDR3 DNA is all that survives: 42 bases in frame from base 1. V loses 5 bases of germline sequence and J loses 7 bases, and the interval between the two ends is 18 bases. Overall study outcomes, separate from this receptor: TRBV28, TRBJ1-2 and TRBJ2-5 were preferentially used in persistent disease, while TRBV20-1 and TRBJ2-1 were favored in newly diagnosed disease. A larger number of public clonotypes was shared among persistent patients (over 2,500) than among newly diagnosed patients (roughly 930). Persistent Graves' disease patients showed lower TCR Shannon entropy and fewer highly expanded clones than newly diagnosed patients, suggesting clonal expansion. Sequencing and analysis were limited to the TCR beta chain. As a limitation, the authors acknowledged that the small sample size may reduce accuracy. Peripheral blood alone was examined, since thyroid tissue, which constituted the primary lesion, could not be accessed.

According to the study, the label for this sample's time point signals: persistent/refractory GD, antithyroid drugs over 5 years with positive TRAb. RNA was extracted from PBMCs in TRIzol for both TCR sequencing and RNA sequencing. The diagnosis of Graves' disease followed American Thyroid Association guidelines. Patients for the study were recruited at an endocrinology department in Xi'an, China. From each patient, about 9 milliliters of peripheral blood was collected into an EDTA anticoagulant tube. PBMCs were isolated by Ficoll Paque Plus density gradient separation without further T cell sorting. An Agilent 2100 Bioanalyzer and agarose gel were used to check RNA quality, while a NanoDrop 2000 measured RNA concentration.

The receptor comes from a female donor with Graves disease. The chain is encoded by TRBV28 joined to TRBJ2-7; a confident D gene designation cannot be given. Material: peripheral blood mononuclear cells (PBMCs), obtained when the disease was refractory, from a patient treated with antithyroid drugs. The CDR3 sequence is CASSNRGTRREQYF. The sequence in DNA is TGTGCCAGCAGTAACAGAGGCACCCGCCGTGAGCAGTACTTC. The full variable domain, completed from the reference TRBV28 and TRBJ2-7 proteins outside the CDR3, reads DVKVTQSSRYLVKRTGEKVFLECVQDMDHENMFWYRQDPGLGLRLIYFSYDVKMKEKGDIPEGYSVSREKKERFSLILESASTNQTSMYLCASSNRGTRREQYFGPGTRLTVT.